Presented here are 17 T cell receptor beta chains from one specimen sequenced in a study of regulatory T cells in long-lasting Graves disease. In building TCR beta libraries, iRepertoire HTBI primers were used together with Arm-PCR of CDR3 regions. TCRdb processed the multiplex PCR reads anew with MiXCR; each CDR3 protein has one entry. Among fewer than 500,000 distinct CDR3 sequences listed, under 20% were seen once. Described time point: newly diagnosed GD, antithyroid drugs for less than 3 months. PBMC-extracted RNA yielded the TCR library. A further study also used this sample, focusing on T cells in Graves' hyperthyroidism and ophthalmopathy.

The starting material was peripheral blood mononuclear cells (PBMCs), obtained at new diagnosis, from a patient treated with antithyroid drugs. Receptor source: a middle-aged man with Graves disease.

There are many counts of this clonotype. This chain joins TRBV20-1 and TRBJ2-7, with 11 nucleotides matching TRBD2. This CDR3 contains 16 residues. Germline values: CDR1 DFQATT, CDR2 SNEGSKA (reference sequence). J lost 6 bases, V lost 3 bases, and 13 bases had no gene match. CDR3 DNA: TGCAGTGCTAGGTCCTTAACTAGCGGGAGAGGCGGCGAGCAGTACTTC. Residues: CSARSLTSGRGGEQYF.

This clonotype was recorded many times. The J gene is TRBJ2-7, the V gene TRBV9; perhaps TRBD2 as D (5 bases). Germline V CDR1 and CDR2: SGDLS, YYNGEE. V dropped 7 bases and J dropped 5 bases, with 10 bases sitting between them. This CDR3 spans 11 amino acids. The CDR3 sequence: CASAEVDEQYF. The CDR3 DNA is TGTGCCAGCGCGGAGGTCGACGAGCAGTACTTC. Complete variable domain (other parts from reference TRBV9 and TRBJ2-7): DSGVTQTPKHLITATGQRVTLRCSPRSGDLSVYWYQQSLDQGLQFLIQYYNGEERAKGNILERFSAQQFPDLHSELNLSSLELGDSALYFCASAEVDEQYFGPGTRLTVT.

This clonotype was seen ten or more times. The gene calls are TRBV6-1 and TRBJ1-3; D remains unclear. The V gene lost 6 bases and the J gene lost 0 bases, with 6 bases spanning the gap. The germline gives CDR1 MNHNS, CDR2 SASEGT. CDR3 size: 13 residues. The CDR3 reads CASSASSGNTIYF. The CDR3 coding sequence is TGTGCCAGCAGCGCAAGCTCTGGAAACACCATATATTTT.

The chain employs TRBV7-9 and TRBJ2-7; unclear D gene. V lost 5 bases to trimming and J lost 2 bases, with 10 bases between them. This CDR3 contains 13 residues. The V gene's germline CDR1 is SEHNR and CDR2 FQNEAQ (reference sequence). CDR3 in DNA: TGTGCCAGCAGCCTCCAAAGGGCCTACGAGCAGTACTTC. Translation gives CASSLQRAYEQYF.

This clonotype was counted only a few times. V usage is TRBV10-3 and J usage is TRBJ2-7; 9 bases are shared with TRBD1. Germline V gene data show CDR1 as ENHRY and CDR2 as SYGVKD. CDR3 size: 14 residues. With 6 bases clipped from V and 5 bases from J, the junction kept 8 bases outside the gene matches. The CDR3 loop reads CAIRGTGRMHEQYF. In nucleotides, the CDR3 is TGTGCCATCAGAGGGACAGGGAGGATGCACGAGCAGTACTTC.

This clonotype was observed at least ten times. The chain couples TRBV28 to TRBJ1-4, with 8 bases lining up with TRBD1. The CDR3 spans 15 residues. With V trimmed by 6 bases and J by 6 bases, 9 bases remained unmatched. Germline V gene lookup returns CDR1 MDHEN and CDR2 SYDVKM. CDR3: CASSGPGTGHEKLFF. CDR3 DNA sequence: TGTGCCAGCAGCGGCCCCGGGACAGGCCATGAAAAACTGTTTTTT.

The table lists this clonotype with many counts. The chain employs TRBV12-3 or TRBV12-4 and TRBJ2-1; TRBD2 agrees at 12 bases. Trimming took 5 bases from V and 7 from J; bases not matched to a gene: 12. The CDR3 has 17 residues. CDR3 nucleotides: TGTGCCAGCAGTCCCCCCGGACTAGCGGGAAACTCGAATGAGCAGTTCTTC. Amino acids: CASSPPGLAGNSNEQFF.

The chain carries TRBV5-1 and TRBJ1-2; no clear D gene. Trimming shortened V by 0 bases and J by 2 bases, and 8 bases separated the two germline ends. The CDR3 runs 14 residues. Germline assignment: CDR1 SGHRS and CDR2 YFSETQ. The CDR3 region is CASSLDTANYGYTF. The CDR3 DNA reads as TGCGCCAGCAGCTTGGATACAGCCAACTATGGCTACACCTTC.

In this sample, this clonotype turned up many times. This chain joins TRBV28 and TRBJ1-1; weak D call: TRBD1 (5 bases). The CDR3 totals 13 residues. Per germline, CDR1 MDHEN and CDR2 SYDVKM. The V gene lost 7 bases and the J gene lost 3 bases, with 12 bases spanning the gap. CDR3 sequence reads: CASKDWGDTEAFF. DNA for the CDR3: TGTGCCAGCAAGGACTGGGGGGACACTGAAGCTTTCTTT.

The table lists this clonotype with many counts. The chain uses TRBV20-1 and TRBJ2-7, with D possibly called TRBD1 or TRBD2 (5 bases each). CDR1 DFQATT and CDR2 SNEGSKA come from the germline V gene (reference sequence). The CDR3 contains 15 residues. With 1 base removed from V and 3 bases from J, the gap between germline ends came to 16 bases. CDR3 residues: CSARGGVAQYYEQYF. The CDR3 bases are TGCAGTGCTAGAGGAGGGGTGGCGCAATACTACGAGCAGTACTTC.

This clonotype has a count of ten or more. The chain is built from TRBV20-1 and TRBJ2-7; 8 bases align to TRBD1. The V and J ends lost 5 bases and 1 base, in that order; junction bases with no gene match: 10. CDR1 and CDR2 (germline): DFQATT, SNEGSKA (reference sequence). The CDR3 length is 15 residues. The CDR3 nucleotides read TGCAGTGCTGGGCTCCGACAGGGGATTTCCTACGAGCAGTACTTC. Its protein is CSAGLRQGISYEQYF.

As to this clonotype: This may be a read error: a much more frequent sequence differs by one nucleotide. CDR3: CASSPRVSASGTQYF. CDR3 DNA: TGTGCCAGCAGCCCCAGGGTATCTGCGAGTGGTACGCAGTATTTT. V gene TRBV11-2 combines with J gene TRBJ2-3, with D perhaps TRBD1 (5 bases). Germline V gene lookup returns CDR1 SGHAT and CDR2 FQNNGV. The CDR3 covers 15 residues. The ends were cut back, 5 bases at V and 8 bases at J, with 20 bases in the middle.

This clonotype was seen many times. This chain uses TRBV12-3 or TRBV12-4 with TRBJ2-7, with a weak D call TRBD1 (6 bases). The V end lost 6 bases, the J end lost 1 base, and 10 bases lay between the germline ends. The CDR3 extends over 13 amino acids. The CDR3 nucleotides read TGTGCCAGCAGGGGGGACACTTCCTACGAGCAGTACTTC. Its translation: CASRGDTSYEQYF.

This clonotype has a handful of counts. The gene calls are TRBV30 and TRBJ1-6; D is undetermined. Germline values: CDR1 GTSNPN, CDR2 SVGIG (reference sequence). The CDR3 runs to 15 residues. Trimming cost V 3 bases and J 9 bases, with 18 bases left between them. This chain's CDR3 is CAWRSVRRNRSPLHF. CDR3 nucleotide sequence: TGTGCCTGGAGATCGGTTCGGCGGAATCGTTCACCCCTCCACTTT.

The rearrangement links TRBV27 to TRBJ2-5; D might be TRBD2 (7 bases). The CDR3 runs to 13 residues. Per germline, CDR1 MNHEY and CDR2 SMNVEV (reference sequence). Trimming pared 7 bases from V and 5 bases from J, leaving 14 bases between. The CDR3 reads CASIGGGGETQYF. CDR3 in DNA: TGTGCCAGCATTGGAGGGGGAGGGGAGACCCAGTACTTC.

A few counts support this clonotype. This chain joins TRBV6-2 or TRBV6-3 and TRBJ2-1, with 7 bases aligning to TRBD2. The CDR3 is 17 residues long. The junction had 13 bases not matched to a gene; V was cut back by 2 bases and J by 6 bases. The germline V gene has CDR1 MNHEY and CDR2 SVGEGT. The CDR3 reads CASSYTRGERGSNEQFF. The CDR3 DNA reads as TGTGCCAGCAGTTACACGAGAGGCGAGCGGGGATCCAATGAGCAGTTCTTC.

This clonotype has a count of ten or more. This chain uses TRBV6-5 with TRBJ2-1; D assignment may be TRBD1 or TRBD2 (5 bases each). The V gene's germline CDR1 is MNHEY and CDR2 SVGAGI. V was clipped by 2 bases and J by 6 bases, with 8 bases between them. This CDR3 region has 13 residues. CDR3 loop: CASSYGGTNEQFF. CDR3 DNA: TGTGCCAGCAGTTACGGGGGAACCAATGAGCAGTTCTTC.